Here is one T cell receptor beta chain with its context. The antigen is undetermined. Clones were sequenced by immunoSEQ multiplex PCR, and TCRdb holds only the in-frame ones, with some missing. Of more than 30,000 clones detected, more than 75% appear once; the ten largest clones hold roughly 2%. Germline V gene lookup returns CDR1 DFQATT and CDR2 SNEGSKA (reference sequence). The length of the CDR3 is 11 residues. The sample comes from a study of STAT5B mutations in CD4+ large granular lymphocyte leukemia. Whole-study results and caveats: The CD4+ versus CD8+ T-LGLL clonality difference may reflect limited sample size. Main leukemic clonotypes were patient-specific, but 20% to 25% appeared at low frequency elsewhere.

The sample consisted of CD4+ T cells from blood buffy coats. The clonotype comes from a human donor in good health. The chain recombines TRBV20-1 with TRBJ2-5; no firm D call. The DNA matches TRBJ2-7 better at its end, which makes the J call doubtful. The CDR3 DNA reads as TGCAGTGCTAGAGAGGTTAGCGAGCAGTACTTC. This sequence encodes CSAREVSEQYF.